One and the same sample provided the 30 T cell receptor beta chains below, sequenced in a study of cytomegalovirus exposure and HLA in healthy donors. Both 60 Vbeta primers and 13 Jbeta primers went into the PCR. Sequencing used immunoSEQ multiplex PCR; TCRdb keeps in-frame clones, though not all of them. The sample contains over 120,000 clones, approximately 80% of which appear only once. The sample was PBMCs. The receptors stem from a woman under 30 in good health and CMV-seropositive.

This chain uses TRBV28 with TRBJ1-5; D gene ambiguous. Trimming pared 5 bases from V and 4 bases from J, leaving 12 bases between. The germline V gene encodes CDR1 MDHEN and CDR2 SYDVKM. The CDR3 sequence is 14 residues long. CDR3 region: CASSLAPGNQPQHF. The CDR3 DNA is TGTGCCAGCAGTCTGGCCCCCGGGAATCAGCCCCAGCATTTT.

Details on this clone: The same CDR3 can be traced to other DNA sequences in this sample. V is TRBV30 and J is TRBJ1-1; no firm D call. CDR1 and CDR2 (germline): GTSNPN, SVGIG (reference sequence). Deletions cut 4 bases from V and 3 bases from J, with 12 bases between. CDR3 length equals 13 residues. The CDR3 is CAWTPLRDTEAFF. The DNA for the CDR3 is TGTGCCTGGACCCCTTTACGGGACACTGAAGCTTTCTTT. Using reference TRBV30 and TRBJ1-1 for the parts outside the CDR3, the full variable domain is SQTIHQWPATLVQPVGSPLSLECTVEGTSNPNLYWYRQAAGRGLQLLFYSVGIGQISSEVPQNLSASRPQDRQFILSSKKLLLSDSGFYLCAWTPLRDTEAFFGQGTRLTVV.

J is TRBJ2-7 and V is TRBV9; 8 bases are a match to TRBD1. The CDR3 runs 13 residues. Germline V gene lookup returns CDR1 SGDLS and CDR2 YYNGEE. J lost 1 base, V lost 3 bases, and 0 bases had no gene match. CDR3 in amino acids: CASSGDRSYEQYF. For the CDR3, the DNA is TGTGCCAGCAGCGGGGACAGGTCCTACGAGCAGTACTTC. Combining the CDR3 with reference TRBV9 and TRBJ2-7 gives the whole variable domain DSGVTQTPKHLITATGQRVTLRCSPRSGDLSVYWYQQSLDQGLQFLIQYYNGEERAKGNILERFSAQQFPDLHSELNLSSLELGDSALYFCASSGDRSYEQYFGPGTRLTVT.

The chain recombines TRBV6-4 with TRBJ2-3; 8 nucleotides align to TRBD2. In germline, CDR1 is MRHNA, CDR2 SNTAGT. V shed 0 bases and J 1 base; nucleotides not matched to a gene: 3. CDR3 size: 16 residues. This chain's CDR3 is CASSDSSGGGTDTQYF. Written as DNA, the CDR3 is TGTGCCAGCAGTGACTCGTCGGGAGGGGGCACAGATACGCAGTATTTT.

The chain has TRBV4-2 and TRBJ2-1, with 11 bases identical to TRBD2. This CDR3 has 18 amino acids. Germline-derived CDR1 and CDR2 are LGHNA and YNFKEQ. J was trimmed by 4 bases and V by 0 bases; bases with no gene match: 8. The CDR3 protein is CASSQDLPSGGLYNEQFF. DNA of the CDR3: TGTGCCAGCAGCCAAGATTTGCCTAGCGGGGGGCTGTACAATGAGCAGTTCTTC.

Remarks on this clone: The same CDR3 can be traced to other DNA sequences in this sample. The chain recombines TRBV5-1 with TRBJ2-5; 7 nucleotides agree with TRBD1. Per the germline V gene, CDR1 is SGHRS and CDR2 is YFSETQ. J was trimmed by 2 bases and V by 4 bases; bases with no gene match: 2. The CDR3 is made up of 13 amino acids. CDR3 nucleotide sequence: TGCGCCAGCAGCCTACAGGGGCAAGAGACCCAGTACTTC. Translating gives CASSLQGQETQYF.

The chain couples TRBV21-1 to TRBJ1-5; TRBD1, as called in the table, went unchecked against the DNA. TRBV21-1 is labeled a pseudogene. The CDR3 is 13 residues long. In DNA form, the CDR3 reads TGTGCCAGTGGAAGACAGGGGTCCCAGCCCCAGCATTTT. Amino acids: CASGRQGSQPQHF.

Only a few counts were recorded for this clone. The chain uses TRBV19 and TRBJ2-7; D perhaps matches TRBD1 (6 bases). V shed 4 bases and J shed 6 bases, with 10 bases lying between them. Germline values: CDR1 LNHDA, CDR2 SQIVND (reference sequence). CDR3 length: 12 residues. CDR3 in amino acids: CASSTQTGEQYF. CDR3 DNA: TGTGCCAGTAGTACGCAGACAGGCGAGCAGTACTTC.

The chain recombines TRBV2 with TRBJ2-7, with 15 bases fitting TRBD2. The CDR3 is 16 residues long. The germline V gene encodes CDR1 SNHLY and CDR2 FYNNEI. The V gene end was trimmed by 4 bases and the J gene end by 5 bases; junction bases not matched to a gene: 6. The CDR3 sequence: CASSAGLAGGRNEQYF. The CDR3 bases are TGTGCCAGCAGTGCTGGACTAGCGGGGGGGCGGAACGAGCAGTACTTC.

The chain employs TRBV5-4 and TRBJ2-1; TRBD2 aligns across 7 bases. Germline assignment: CDR1 SGHNT and CDR2 YYREEE (reference sequence). With V trimmed by 4 bases and J by 5 bases, 6 bases remained unmatched. This CDR3 region has 14 residues. Here the CDR3 DNA reads TGTGCCAGCAGCCGGAGCGGGGCTAACAATGAGCAGTTCTTC. Protein product: CASSRSGANNEQFF.

V usage is TRBV11-2 and J usage is TRBJ1-6; D might be TRBD1 (5 bases). The CDR3 extends over 15 amino acids. CDR1 SGHAT and CDR2 FQNNGV come from the germline V gene. V lost 0 bases and J 7 bases, leaving 10 bases between the germline ends. CDR3 loop: CASSLDRQLNSPLHF. CDR3 nucleotide sequence: TGTGCCAGCAGCTTAGATCGACAGCTGAATTCACCCCTCCACTTT. Filled out from reference TRBV11-2 and TRBJ1-6, the complete variable domain reads EAGVAQSPRYKIIEKRQSVAFWCNPISGHATLYWYQQILGQGPKLLIQFQNNGVVDDSQLPKDRFSAERLKGVDSTLKIQPAKLEDSAVYLCASSLDRQLNSPLHFGNGTRLTVT.

This clone has a single count. This chain links TRBV6-1 with TRBJ1-3; D call uncertain. The CDR3 consists of 15 residues. Germline V CDR1 and CDR2: MNHNS, SASEGT. Trimming pared 6 bases from V and 0 bases from J, leaving 12 bases between. The chain's CDR3 is CASREYMHSGNTIYF. The CDR3 nucleotides are TGTGCCAGCAGGGAATACATGCACTCTGGAAACACCATATATTTT.

The chain employs TRBV6-5 and TRBJ1-3; possibly TRBD1 for D (6 bases). Germline V gives CDR1 MNHEY, CDR2 SVGAGI. Trimming pared 4 bases from V and 0 bases from J, leaving 10 bases between. CDR3 length: 15 residues. CDR3 sequence: CASSSTGSSGNTIYF. DNA for the CDR3: TGTGCCAGCAGTTCCACAGGGTCCTCTGGAAACACCATATATTTT.

The chain employs TRBV19 and TRBJ1-2; TRBD1 matches 8 bases. CDR1 is LNHDA, CDR2 SQIVND, per germline (reference sequence). CDR3 length: 14 amino acids. The V segment lost 4 bases and the J segment 3 bases; nucleotides outside the gene matches: 4. CDR3 coding DNA: TGTGCCAGTAGTAGTCCAGGGGGCTACTATGGCTACACCTTC. Amino acid sequence: CASSSPGGYYGYTF.

The chain is built from TRBV5-1 and TRBJ2-5; 11 bases align to TRBD1. V shed 6 bases and J 6 bases; nucleotides not matched to a gene: 7. The CDR3 has 14 residues. Germline V gene lookup returns CDR1 SGHRS and CDR2 YFSETQ. The CDR3 coding sequence is TGCGCCAGCACACCGGGACAGGGGGATCAGACCCAGTACTTC. This sequence encodes CASTPGQGDQTQYF. Supplemented by reference TRBV5-1 and TRBJ2-5, the full variable domain reads KAGVTQTPRYLIKTRGQQVTLSCSPISGHRSVSWYQQTPGQGLQFLFEYFSETQRNKGNFPGRFSGRQFSNSRSEMNVSTLELGDSALYLCASTPGQGDQTQYFGPGTRLLVL.

The chain links TRBV28 to TRBJ2-3; D is possibly TRBD2 (6 bases). CDR3 length: 12 amino acids. CDR1 and CDR2 from the germline V gene are MDHEN and SYDVKM. The V and J ends lost 11 bases and 1 base respectively, with 10 bases between them. CDR3 region: CAWGEGTDTQYF. The CDR3 DNA sequence: TGTGCCTGGGGGGAAGGCACAGATACGCAGTATTTT.

The V gene is TRBV11-2, the J gene TRBJ1-2; D perhaps matches TRBD1 (5 bases). Germline values: CDR1 SGHAT, CDR2 FQNNGV. This CDR3 contains 15 residues. The V and J ends lost 1 base and 8 bases respectively, with 17 bases between them. Here the CDR3 reads CASSLGRRAVGGYTF. The DNA for the CDR3 is TGTGCCAGCAGCTTAGGTCGCAGGGCGGTTGGCGGCTACACCTTC.

This clone came up once. The DNA is left out, because the CDR3 cannot be placed on it with certainty; the CDR3 is given as TCRdb lists it. The rearrangement joins TRBV18 to TRBJ2-2; the D call in the table, TRBD1, was not verified against the DNA. Including both end residues, the CDR3 is 13 amino acids long. CDR1 and CDR2 from the germline V gene are KGHSH and LQKENI. The CDR3 protein is CASTLAQAGELFF.

This sequence joins TRBV6-5 and TRBJ2-4, with D possibly being TRBD1 (6 bases). Trimming took 5 bases from V and 8 from J, leaving 19 bases between them. The CDR3 loop spans 15 amino acids. The germline CDR1 and CDR2 sequences are MNHEY and SVGAGI. The CDR3 nucleotides are TGTGCCAGCAGTCCCATCCGGGACAATGTACACATTCAGTACTTC. It encodes CASSPIRDNVHIQYF.

This chain connects TRBV18 to TRBJ2-2, with D possibly being TRBD2 (6 bases). Trimming shortened V by 5 bases and J by 5 bases, and 21 bases separated the two germline ends. The CDR3 extends over 17 amino acids. The V gene's germline CDR1 is KGHSH and CDR2 LQKENI. CDR3 DNA sequence: TGTGCCAGCTCAACCTCGTCCCCCGGGGGAGTGACCGGGGAGCTGTTTTTT. This translates into CASSTSSPGGVTGELFF.

The chain carries TRBV19 and TRBJ1-5; D unclear. Trimming took 3 bases from V and 0 from J, leaving 9 bases between them. Germline CDR1 LNHDA, CDR2 SQIVND (reference sequence). This CDR3 comprises 15 residues. The DNA for the CDR3 is TGTGCCAGTAGTATTGCAGATAATAGCAATCAGCCCCAGCATTTT. As protein: CASSIADNSNQPQHF.

This clone came up a few times. This chain connects TRBV9 to TRBJ2-1; 9 nucleotides agree with TRBD1. Germline V gene lookup returns CDR1 SGDLS and CDR2 YYNGEE. J lost 3 bases, V lost 4 bases, and 2 bases had no gene match. The CDR3 length is 14 residues. CDR3 DNA: TGTGCCAGCAGCTCGGGACAGGGCTACAATGAGCAGTTCTTC. Amino acid sequence: CASSSGQGYNEQFF.

The rearrangement links TRBV4-1 to TRBJ2-7; D is possibly TRBD1 (6 bases). Looked up from germline, CDR1 is MGHRA and CDR2 is YSYEKL. This CDR3 is built from 18 residues. V lost 5 bases and J 0 bases, leaving 23 bases between the germline ends. In nucleotides, the CDR3 is TGCGCCAGCAGCTTCCGGCTCTACAGGGAAAAAAGCTCCTACGAGCAGTACTTC. It translates to CASSFRLYREKSSYEQYF.

The rearrangement uses TRBV7-6 and TRBJ2-3; TRBD2 aligns across 9 bases. This CDR3 is 16 amino acids long. Germline lookup yields CDR1 SGHVS and CDR2 FNYEAQ. J gave up 2 bases and V 3 bases, and 6 bases lay outside the gene matches. The chain's CDR3 is CASSFGTSSITDTQYF. CDR3 sequence (DNA): TGTGCCAGCAGCTTTGGGACTAGCAGTATCACAGATACGCAGTATTTT.

The J gene is TRBJ1-6, the V gene TRBV4-1; a possible D gene is TRBD1 (5 bases). CDR1 is MGHRA, CDR2 YSYEKL, per germline. Trimming cost V 1 base and J 6 bases, with 16 bases left between them. This CDR3 has 17 residues. This CDR3 reads CASSQGKARQTNSPLHF. The CDR3 DNA reads TGCGCCAGCAGCCAAGGAAAGGCCCGACAGACTAATTCACCCCTCCACTTT.

The chain joins TRBV7-6 to TRBJ1-1; D is uncertain. Germline CDR1 reads SGHVS; CDR2 reads FNYEAQ. Trimming removed 5 bases from V and 0 bases from J, with 10 bases in between. The length of the CDR3 is 14 residues. In nucleotides, the CDR3 is TGTGCCAGCAGCCCCCCCCTCCTGAACACTGAAGCTTTCTTT. As protein: CASSPPLLNTEAFF.

The V call is TRBV5-6, the J call TRBJ2-2; maybe TRBD2 (6 bases). CDR1 is SGHDT and CDR2 is YYEEEE in the germline V gene. The CDR3 spans 13 residues. The V end lost 4 bases, the J end lost 13 bases, and 17 bases lay between the germline ends. The CDR3 sequence is CASSVPGLGRLFF. CDR3 coding DNA: TGTGCCAGCAGCGTTCCGGGACTGGGTCGGCTGTTTTTT.

This rearrangement joins TRBV19 to TRBJ2-2, with TRBD1 as a possible D gene (6 bases). Germline V gene lookup returns CDR1 LNHDA and CDR2 SQIVND (reference sequence). Trimming removed 7 bases at V and 4 bases at J, with 13 bases between. The CDR3 covers 14 residues. This chain's CDR3 is CASTPGQVTGELFF. The CDR3 region has the DNA TGTGCCAGTACCCCGGGACAAGTCACCGGGGAGCTGTTTTTT.

V is TRBV5-1 and J is TRBJ2-7; D might be TRBD1 (5 bases). The CDR3 length is 14 residues. CDR1 SGHRS and CDR2 YFSETQ come from the germline V gene. V was pared by 7 bases and J by 3 bases, with 17 bases between. This CDR3 reads CASSLTPTDYEQYF. The DNA for the CDR3 is TGCGCCAGCTCCCTCACTCCGACAGACTACGAGCAGTACTTC.

V is TRBV7-9 and J is TRBJ1-2; TRBD1 might be the D (6 bases). The CDR3 has 15 residues. Between the trimmed V and J ends, which lost 5 bases and 5 bases, there was a span of 18 bases. Germline V gene data show CDR1 as SEHNR and CDR2 as FQNEAQ (reference sequence). CDR3 residues: CASSPPGAEYYGYTF. As DNA, the CDR3 is TGTGCCAGCAGCCCCCCAGGGGCCGAGTATTATGGCTACACCTTC.